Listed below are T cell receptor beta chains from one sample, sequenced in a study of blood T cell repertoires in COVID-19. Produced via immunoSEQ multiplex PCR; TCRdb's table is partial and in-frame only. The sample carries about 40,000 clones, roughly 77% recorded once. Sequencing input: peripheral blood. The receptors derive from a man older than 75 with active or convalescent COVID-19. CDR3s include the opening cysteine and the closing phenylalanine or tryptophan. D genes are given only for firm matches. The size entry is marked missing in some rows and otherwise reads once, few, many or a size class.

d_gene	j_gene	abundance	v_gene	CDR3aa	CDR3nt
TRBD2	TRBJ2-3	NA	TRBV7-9	CASSFPSSGTSGSTDTQYF	TGTGCCAGCAGCTTCCCATCCTCCGGGACTAGCGGGAGCACAGATACGCAGTATTTT
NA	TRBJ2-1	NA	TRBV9	CASNVRRGEQFF	TGTGCCAGCAACGTACGCAGAGGAGAGCAGTTCTTC
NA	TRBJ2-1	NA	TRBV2	CASSEGRPSRGDEQFF	TGTGCCAGCAGTGAAGGGCGCCCCAGTAGGGGTGATGAGCAGTTCTTC
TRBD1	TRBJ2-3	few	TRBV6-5	CATLSRTGGTDTQYF	TGTGCCACCCTTAGCCGTACAGGGGGCACAGATACGCAGTATTTT
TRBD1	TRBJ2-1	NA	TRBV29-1	CSVEGAEGGYEQFF	TGCAGCGTTGAAGGAGCGGAAGGGGGCTATGAGCAGTTCTTC
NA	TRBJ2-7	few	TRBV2	CASSDFRYPTHEQYF	TGTGCCAGCAGTGATTTCAGATACCCCACCCACGAGCAGTACTTC
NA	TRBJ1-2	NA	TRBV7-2	CASSQGTFNYGYTF	TGTGCCAGCAGCCAGGGGACATTTAACTATGGCTACACCTTC
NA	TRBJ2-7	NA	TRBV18	CASSPGQTYEQYF	TGTGCCAGCTCGCCGGGACAAACCTACGAGCAGTACTTC
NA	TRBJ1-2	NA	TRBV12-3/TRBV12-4	CASSSPRGKGYTF	TGTGCCAGCAGTTCACCTAGGGGAAAAGGCTACACCTTC
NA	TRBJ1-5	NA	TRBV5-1	CASSAEVGQPQHF	TGCGCCAGCTCTGCAGAGGTAGGTCAGCCCCAGCATTTT
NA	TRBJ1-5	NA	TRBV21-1	CASAPEGRAYGNQPQHF	TGTGCCAGCGCCCCGGAGGGCAGGGCTTATGGCAATCAGCCCCAGCATTTT
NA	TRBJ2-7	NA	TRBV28	CASSPPGRAYEQYF	TGTGCCAGCAGTCCCCCCGGGAGAGCCTACGAGCAGTACTTC
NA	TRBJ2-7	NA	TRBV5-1	CASSLGLYEQYF	TGCGCCAGCAGCTTGGGTCTATACGAGCAGTACTTC
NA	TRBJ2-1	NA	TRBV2	CASSEIGEQFF	TGTGCCAGCAGCGAGATTGGTGAGCAGTTCTTC
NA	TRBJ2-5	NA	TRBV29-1	CSVGRSQETQYF	TGCAGCGTTGGACGGAGCCAAGAGACCCAGTACTTC
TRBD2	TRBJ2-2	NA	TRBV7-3	CASSFVAGGTGELFF	TGTGCCAGCAGCTTTGTAGCGGGAGGGACCGGGGAGCTGTTTTTT
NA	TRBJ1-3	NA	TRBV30	CAWSVRRGHRLVPSGNTIYF	TGTGCCTGGAGTGTCCGCCGGGGTCACCGCCTGGTCCCCTCTGGAAACACCATATATTTT
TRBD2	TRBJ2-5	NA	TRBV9	CASSAYSGGEETQYF	TGTGCCAGCAGCGCCTATAGCGGGGGGGAAGAGACCCAGTACTTC
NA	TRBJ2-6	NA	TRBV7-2	CASSARTSVPGANVLTF	TGTGCCAGCAGCGCGAGAACGAGCGTGCCTGGGGCCAACGTCCTGACTTTC
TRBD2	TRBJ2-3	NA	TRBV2	CASSTSGNTNTQYF	TGTGCCAGTTCGACTAGCGGGAACACTAATACGCAGTATTTT
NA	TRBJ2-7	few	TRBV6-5	CASSPTGGEQYF	TGTGCCAGCAGTCCGACCGGGGGCGAGCAGTACTTC
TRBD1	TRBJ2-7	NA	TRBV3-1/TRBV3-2	CASSLTGGGLAHTYEQYF	TGTGCCAGCAGCCTGACAGGGGGCGGACTCGCCCATACCTACGAGCAGTACTTC
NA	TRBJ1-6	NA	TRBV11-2	CASSPRAGNSPLHF	TGTGCCAGCAGCCCCAGGGCTGGGAATTCACCCCTCCACTTT
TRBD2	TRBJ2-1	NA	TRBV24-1	CATARTSGSDEQFF	TGTGCCACCGCACGGACTAGCGGGAGTGATGAGCAGTTCTTC
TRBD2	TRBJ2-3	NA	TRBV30	CAWSVWVAGVTDTQYF	TGTGCCTGGAGTGTATGGGTAGCGGGGGTCACAGATACGCAGTATTTT
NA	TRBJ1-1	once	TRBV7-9	CASSSQGRTEAFF	TGTGCCAGCAGCTCGCAGGGGCGGACTGAAGCTTTCTTT
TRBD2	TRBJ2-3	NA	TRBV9	CASSHRSGNPTDTQYF	TGTGCCAGCAGTCACCGTAGCGGGAACCCCACAGATACGCAGTATTTT
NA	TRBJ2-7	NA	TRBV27	CASRALGLREQYF	TGTGCCAGCAGAGCTTTGGGCCTTCGTGAGCAGTACTTC
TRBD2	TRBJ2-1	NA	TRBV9	CASSVAGSGGANEQFF	TGTGCCAGCAGCGTAGCTGGGAGCGGGGGGGCCAATGAGCAGTTCTTC
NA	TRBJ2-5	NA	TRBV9	CASSGGEVETQYF	TGTGCCAGCAGTGGTGGGGAGGTGGAGACCCAGTACTTC
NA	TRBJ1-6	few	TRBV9	CASSPQLGSYNSPLHF	TGTGCCAGCAGCCCCCAGTTAGGGAGTTATAATTCACCCCTCCACTTT
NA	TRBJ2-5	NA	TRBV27	CASSRQGGQETQYF	TGTGCCAGCAGTCGACAGGGAGGTCAAGAGACCCAGTACTTC
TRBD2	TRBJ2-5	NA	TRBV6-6	CASSLTSGGTTRLETQYF	TGTGCCAGCAGTCTTACTAGCGGGGGGACCACCCGTCTGGAGACCCAGTACTTC
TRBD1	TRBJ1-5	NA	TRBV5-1	CASSEAGGINQPQHF	TGCGCCAGCAGCGAGGCAGGGGGCATTAATCAGCCCCAGCATTTT
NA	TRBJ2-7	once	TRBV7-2	CASSLSGYEQYF	TGTGCCAGCAGCTTATCGGGCTACGAGCAGTACTTC
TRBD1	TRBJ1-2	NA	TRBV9	CASSGGDRDYGYTF	TGTGCCAGCAGCGGAGGGGACAGGGACTATGGCTACACCTTC
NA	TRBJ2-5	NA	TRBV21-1	CASSKTEGALKTQYF	TGTGCCAGCAGCAAAACGGAGGGGGCCCTCAAGACCCAGTACTTC
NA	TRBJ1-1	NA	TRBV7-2	CASSTQGNTEAFF	TGTGCCAGCAGCACACAGGGGAACACTGAAGCTTTCTTT
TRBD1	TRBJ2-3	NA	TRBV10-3	CAISESDRGDTQYF	TGTGCCATCAGTGAGTCTGACAGGGGAGATACGCAGTATTTT
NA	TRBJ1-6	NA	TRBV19	CASSWSSYNSPLHF	TGTGCCAGTAGCTGGAGCTCCTATAATTCACCCCTCCACTTT
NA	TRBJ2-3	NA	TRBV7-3	CASSLLPLGSTDTQYF	TGTGCCAGCAGCTTGCTACCCCTCGGGAGCACAGATACGCAGTATTTT
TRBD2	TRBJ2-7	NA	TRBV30	CARRGTSSYEQYF	TGTGCCCGCCGGGGGACTAGCAGTTACGAGCAGTACTTC
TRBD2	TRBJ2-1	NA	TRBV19	CASRAPGLAGEVRQFF	TGTGCCAGTAGAGCCCCTGGACTAGCGGGAGAGGTGAGACAGTTCTTC